In this sample, the clone carrying this T cell receptor beta chain turned up many times. Its antigen remains unidentified. V shed 7 bases and J shed 0 bases, with 13 bases lying between them. The CDR3 covers 16 residues. The germline V gene has CDR1 MDHEN and CDR2 SYDVKM. This entry belongs to a study of T cell repertoires in cytomegalovirus infection. Study summary: Both CMV infection and a matching HLA type were indicated by public TCR beta signatures. General study points: Adding up the frequency of public TCR beta families identified people who carried CMV plus the relevant HLA. HLA-C-restricted, CMV-specific TCR beta clonotypes were dominant ex vivo.

TCRdb re-called the reads with MiXCR, one entry per CDR3 protein. The sample records over 150,000 distinct CDR3 sequences, approximately 19% being singletons. The chain has TRBV28 and TRBJ2-6, with a tentative D call TRBD2 (6 bases). The sample taken for sequencing was PBMCs. The sequence came from a human donor in good health (CMV status not recorded). Some clones in this sample may be carry-over from other donors' samples. The CDR3 DNA sequence: TGTGCCAGCAAGGAGGGAGCCCTCTCTGGGGCCAACGTCCTGACTTTC. Protein sequence: CASKEGALSGANVLTF.